This T cell receptor beta chain emerged from a study of spatial heterogeneity in lung cancer. Documented time point: sample taken at primary tumor resection. From tumor, nontumor lung or frozen PBMC, whole RNA was taken unsorted for sequencing. The ends were cut back, 8 bases at V and 3 bases at J, with 7 bases in the middle. CDR3 length: 12 residues. In germline, CDR1 is MGHRA, CDR2 YSYEKL. Each CDR3 protein gets one entry after TCRdb re-called the 5' RACE reads with MiXCR. The sample has around 24,000 distinct CDR3 sequences, more than 6.5% seen once. The rearrangement uses TRBV4-1 and TRBJ2-2; no definite D call. The receptor's source is a male donor with early-stage non-small cell lung cancer. The sample consisted of PBMCs, taken at surgery. CDR3 DNA sequence: TGCGCCAGCGGCACATACACCGGGGAGCTGTTTTTT. It specifies CASGTYTGELFF.